The 17 T cell receptor beta chains reported below all come from one sample, sequenced in a study of a mutant IDH1 vaccine in newly diagnosed glioma. No antigen is known for these receptors. Libraries were prepared by immunoSEQ multiplex PCR; TCRdb keeps only in-frame clonotypes and omits some of them. This table holds some 50,000 clones, roughly 83% found once. Time point in this sample: week 47, end of study. Vaccination used 300 ug of mutant IDH1 20-mer peptide per dose, with topical imiquimod. Material: PBMCs, obtained from a glioma patient whose treatment included an IDH1 peptide vaccine. The receptors here all came from a woman in her thirties with glioma. Some clones in this sample may be carry-over from other donors' samples.

This sequence joins TRBV7-2 and TRBJ1-2, with D perhaps matching TRBD1 (6 bases). This CDR3 comprises 14 residues. Trimming took 4 bases from V and 7 from J, leaving 16 bases between them. Germline lookup yields CDR1 SGHTA and CDR2 FQGNSA. As DNA, the CDR3 is TGTGCCAGCAGCTCAGGGTGGGGGCAGGGTGGCTACACCTTC. This codes for CASSSGWGQGGYTF.

The chain links TRBV15 to TRBJ2-7; 9 bases are a match to TRBD1. Germline V CDR1 and CDR2: LNHNV, YYDKDF (reference sequence). Losses at the gene ends were 5 bases for V and 4 bases for J; bases not matched to a gene: 6. CDR3 length equals 14 residues. The CDR3 DNA sequence: TGTGCCACCAGCCCCGGGACAGGGACATACGAGCAGTACTTC. Translating it yields CATSPGTGTYEQYF.

The chain joins TRBV19 to TRBJ2-3; TRBD2 matches at 9 bases. Germline V lookup: CDR1 LNHDA, CDR2 SQIVND (reference sequence). CDR3 size: 14 residues. After removal of 9 bases from V and 2 bases from J, the junction contained 6 bases not matched to a gene. The CDR3 region has the DNA TGTGCCAGGGGGCGGGAGGGATACACAGATACGCAGTATTTT. Protein sequence: CARGREGYTDTQYF.

The chain employs TRBV19 and TRBJ1-1; D gene uncertain. Trimming took 2 bases from V and 4 from J, leaving 8 bases between them. Germline V gene sequence: CDR1 LNHDA, CDR2 SQIVND (reference sequence). There are 13 residues in the CDR3. Here the CDR3 reads CASSIRAGTEAFF. CDR3 DNA: TGTGCCAGTAGTATAAGGGCTGGCACTGAAGCTTTCTTT.

The rearrangement uses TRBV10-2 and TRBJ2-7; 8 nucleotides align to TRBD1. The J segment lost 6 bases and the V segment lost 3 bases, leaving 4 bases of the junction unmatched. This CDR3 is built from 13 residues. CDR1 and CDR2 from the germline V gene are WSHSY and SAAADI. Written as DNA, the CDR3 is TGCGCCAGCAGTGATTGGGGACAGGCCGAGCAGTACTTC. It yields the protein CASSDWGQAEQYF.

The chain couples TRBV6-5 to TRBJ2-7; D is perhaps TRBD2 (6 bases). CDR1 and CDR2 (germline): MNHEY, SVGAGI. This CDR3 contains 12 residues. V was shortened by 5 bases and J by 4 bases, with 9 bases between the two germline ends. In DNA, the CDR3 is TGTGCCAGCAGTCGGGGGTTATACGAGCAGTACTTC. Residues: CASSRGLYEQYF.

V is TRBV9 and J is TRBJ2-2; 7 bases are shared with TRBD2. With 4 bases clipped from V and 1 base from J, the junction kept 10 bases outside the gene matches. Germline loops: CDR1 SGDLS, CDR2 YYNGEE. The CDR3 extends over 17 amino acids. As DNA, the CDR3 is TGTGCCAGCAGCCGGACTAGAGTATGGGGGAACACCGGGGAGCTGTTTTTT. This translates into CASSRTRVWGNTGELFF.

This chain links TRBV5-1 with TRBJ2-5; tentatively, D is TRBD1 (6 bases). The ends were cut back, 7 bases at V and 2 bases at J, with 21 bases in the middle. The CDR3 covers 16 residues. From germline, CDR1 is SGHRS and CDR2 YFSETQ. CDR3 sequence: CASRSGTSFSQETQYF. For the CDR3, the DNA is TGCGCCAGCCGCTCCGGGACATCTTTCTCTCAAGAGACCCAGTACTTC.

J is TRBJ2-3 and V is TRBV7-9; D possibly corresponds to TRBD1 (6 bases). The V gene lost 6 bases and the J gene lost 2 bases, with 12 bases spanning the gap. Germline V gene sequence: CDR1 SEHNR, CDR2 FQNEAQ (reference sequence). The CDR3 length is 14 residues. The CDR3 sequence: CASRTGWITDTQYF. For the CDR3, the DNA is TGTGCCAGCAGAACAGGGTGGATCACAGATACGCAGTATTTT.

The chain joins TRBV5-4 to TRBJ2-2; 9 nucleotides match TRBD2. After removal of 4 bases from V and 1 base from J, the junction contained 11 bases not matched to a gene. Looked up from germline, CDR1 is SGHNT and CDR2 is YYREEE (reference sequence). The CDR3 is 18 amino acids. The CDR3 region is CASSRGGPSGVNTGELFF. The CDR3 DNA reads TGTGCCAGCAGCAGGGGGGGGCCTAGCGGGGTGAACACCGGGGAGCTGTTTTTT.

This clone was found once. The rearrangement joins TRBV29-1 to TRBJ2-7; 12 bases align to TRBD2. CDR1 is SQVTM and CDR2 is ANQGSEA in the germline V gene. V gave up 1 base and J gave up 3 bases; unmatched junction bases: 4. The CDR3 has 15 amino acids. The CDR3 reads CSVEARLAGDYEQYF. The CDR3 nucleotides read TGCAGCGTTGAAGCGAGACTAGCGGGAGACTACGAGCAGTACTTC.

V and J are TRBV9 and TRBJ2-2; 10 bases are shared with TRBD2. The CDR3 totals 15 residues. CDR1 SGDLS and CDR2 YYNGEE come from the germline V gene. Trimming took 4 bases from V and 5 from J; bases not matched to a gene: 5. CDR3 sequence: CASSPPSGSTGELFF. CDR3 nucleotides: TGTGCCAGCAGCCCTCCTAGCGGGAGTACCGGGGAGCTGTTTTTT.

The rearrangement links TRBV11-3 to TRBJ2-2; 7 bases match TRBD2. The trim removed 5 bases at V and 0 bases at J, leaving 6 bases unmatched. Germline V CDR1 and CDR2: SGHNT, YENEEA. The CDR3 extends over 16 amino acids. The CDR3: CASSLRGVSNTGELFF. CDR3 sequence (DNA): TGTGCCAGCAGCCTCCGGGGGGTCTCGAACACCGGGGAGCTGTTTTTT.

This chain joins TRBV7-6 and TRBJ2-2; D is undetermined. Per the germline V gene, CDR1 is SGHVS and CDR2 is FNYEAQ. The CDR3 consists of 12 residues. V was clipped by 5 bases and J by 8 bases, with 9 bases between them. For the CDR3, the DNA is TGTGCCAGCAGCAGTCCCCGGGGGGAGCTGTTTTTT. Translation: CASSSPRGELFF.

As to this clone: Other nucleotide sequences from this sample produce the same CDR3. CDR3 sequence reads: CASSLDGRALGETQYF. CDR3 coding DNA: TGCGCCAGCAGCTTGGACGGCAGGGCGTTAGGGGAGACCCAGTACTTC. The V gene is TRBV5-1, the J gene TRBJ2-5; D is perhaps TRBD1 (5 bases). Germline assignment: CDR1 SGHRS and CDR2 YFSETQ. CDR3 length: 16 amino acids. V was shortened by 0 bases and J by 5 bases, with 17 bases between the two germline ends.

This sequence joins TRBV7-9 and TRBJ1-2, with TRBD1 matching 8 bases. This CDR3 is built from 14 residues. V was pared by 5 bases and J by 4 bases, with 6 bases of the junction left unmatched. Germline V gene data show CDR1 as SEHNR and CDR2 as FQNEAQ (reference sequence). The CDR3 protein is CASSRGQDLYGYTF. The DNA of the CDR3 is TGTGCCAGCAGCAGGGGACAGGATCTCTATGGCTACACCTTC.

This chain links TRBV11-2 with TRBJ1-2, with D possibly matching TRBD1 (6 bases). The germline CDR1 and CDR2 sequences are SGHAT and FQNNGV. Between the trimmed V and J ends, which lost 1 base and 8 bases, there was a span of 11 bases. CDR3 length equals 13 residues. The CDR3 reads CASSLGGARGYTF. In DNA form, the CDR3 reads TGTGCCAGCAGCTTAGGGGGGGCGCGGGGCTACACCTTC.